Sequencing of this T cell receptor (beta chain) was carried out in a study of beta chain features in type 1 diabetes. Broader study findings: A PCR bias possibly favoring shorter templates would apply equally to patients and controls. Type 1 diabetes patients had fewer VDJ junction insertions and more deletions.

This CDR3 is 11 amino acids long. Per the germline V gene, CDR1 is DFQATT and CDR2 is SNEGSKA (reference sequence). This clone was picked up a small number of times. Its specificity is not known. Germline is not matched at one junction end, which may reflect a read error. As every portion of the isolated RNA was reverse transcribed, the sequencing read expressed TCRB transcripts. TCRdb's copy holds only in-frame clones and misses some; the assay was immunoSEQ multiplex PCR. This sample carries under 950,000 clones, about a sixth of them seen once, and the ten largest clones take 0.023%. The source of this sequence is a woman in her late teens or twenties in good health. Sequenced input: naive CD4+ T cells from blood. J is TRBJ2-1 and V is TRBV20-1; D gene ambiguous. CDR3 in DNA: TGCAGTGCTAGAGTGATAGCTGGAGAAGTCTTC. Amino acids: CSARVIAGEVF.